This T cell receptor beta chain was sequenced during a study of blood T cell repertoires in COVID-19. The overall study: Sites across the United States, Italy and Spain contributed samples from acute and convalescent COVID-19. The cDNA or gDNA used as material had been derived from T cells, B-cell-depleted T cells, or PBMCs.

Per the germline V gene, CDR1 is SGDLS and CDR2 is YYNGEE. The CDR3 is 13 residues long. V dropped 3 bases and J dropped 10; count of bases not matched to a gene: 9. Under the authors' procedure: Amplification of reference gene primers was used by the study to estimate nucleated cell counts. Only in-frame clones appear in the TCRdb table, and some are missing; sequencing was by immunoSEQ multiplex PCR. V and J calls and clone size come straight from that table; D and trimming were deduced from the DNA. The sample includes 100,000 to 150,000 clones, around 86% of them seen just once. This receptor was obtained from a human donor in a cohort sampled during active COVID-19. This chain joins TRBV9 and TRBJ2-7; the match to TRBD1 covers 8 bases. The sample was peripheral blood. CDR3 loop: CASSATGTGRQYF. In DNA, the CDR3 is TGTGCCAGCAGCGCCACCGGGACAGGTCGTCAGTACTTC.